These 26 T cell receptor beta chains originate from one sample sequenced in a study of circulating and synovial CD4+ cells in juvenile arthritis. The repertoire was sequenced with immunoSEQ multiplex PCR; TCRdb's copy has only in-frame clones and lacks some. The data hold around 35,000 clones, with roughly 95% observed a single time. The sequenced material came from CD4+ T cells from blood. The receptors stem from a human donor with juvenile idiopathic arthritis.

V is TRBV29-1 and J is TRBJ1-1; D is unresolved. Between the trimmed V and J ends, which lost 4 bases and 5 bases, there was a span of 5 bases. Germline V gene lookup returns CDR1 SQVTM and CDR2 ANQGSEA. The CDR3 consists of 10 residues. The CDR3 DNA reads as TGCAGCGTTGCGGGGACTGAAGCTTTCTTT. Its protein product is CSVAGTEAFF.

The genes are TRBV7-9 and TRBJ2-3, with TRBD2 matching 11 bases. V was clipped by 5 bases and J by 6 bases; unmatched bases: 16. Germline CDR1 SEHNR, CDR2 FQNEAQ (reference sequence). The CDR3 is 18 residues long. The DNA of the CDR3 is TGTGCCAGCAGCCCTTCCGTCCTACTAGCGGGAGTCCCGGATACGCAGTATTTT. Translation: CASSPSVLLAGVPDTQYF. Combining the CDR3 with reference TRBV7-9 and TRBJ2-3 gives the whole variable domain DTGVSQNPRHKITKRGQNVTFRCDPISEHNRLYWYRQTLGQGPEFLTYFQNEAQLEKSRLLSDRFSAERPKGSFSTLEIQRTEQGDSAMYLCASSPSVLLAGVPDTQYFGPGTRLTVL.

This chain joins TRBV15 and TRBJ1-3; TRBD1 matches at 8 bases. J lost 2 bases, V lost 1 base, and 4 bases had no gene match. The CDR3 consists of 16 residues. CDR1 is LNHNV, CDR2 YYDKDF, per germline (reference sequence). The CDR3 is CATSRGYRGAGNTIYF. DNA for the CDR3: TGTGCCACCAGCAGAGGATACAGGGGGGCTGGAAACACCATATATTTT.

This chain joins TRBV4-1 and TRBJ1-2; the D is unclear. V lost 2 bases, J lost 5 bases, and 12 bases lay in between. Germline values: CDR1 MGHRA, CDR2 YSYEKL. The CDR3 is 14 amino acids. The CDR3 DNA reads as TGCGCCAGCAGCCAAAGGTCCCAGGATTATGGCTACACCTTC. It translates to CASSQRSQDYGYTF.

The chain couples TRBV6-6 to TRBJ2-7, with D unresolved. Germline V CDR1 and CDR2: MNHNY, SVGAGI (reference sequence). The V and J ends lost 5 bases and 6 bases respectively, with 11 bases between them. The CDR3 contains 12 residues. CDR3 nucleotide sequence: TGTGCCAGCAGTCCCCAAGCTCGCGAGCAGTACTTC. Residues: CASSPQAREQYF.

This clone appeared a few times. This chain joins TRBV7-6 and TRBJ2-4; a possible D gene is TRBD2 (5 bases). The CDR3 has 13 residues. The V end was cut by 1 base, the J end by 8 bases, with 9 bases between. CDR1 SGHVS and CDR2 FNYEAQ come from the germline V gene. The chain's CDR3 is CASSLGLADIQYF. The CDR3, as DNA: TGTGCCAGCAGCTTAGGTCTAGCAGACATTCAGTACTTC.

The chain employs TRBV29-1 and TRBJ2-3; 8 nucleotides align to TRBD2. This CDR3 is built from 14 residues. V lost 6 bases to trimming and J lost 3 bases; unmatched junction nucleotides: 8. Germline V gives CDR1 SQVTM, CDR2 ANQGSEA. The DNA for the CDR3 is TGCAGCGTCGGGGGACTAGGGCAAACAGATACGCAGTATTTT. Translating gives CSVGGLGQTDTQYF.

This clone was seen only once. J is TRBJ1-2 and V is TRBV6-1; a possible D gene is TRBD1 (5 bases). Trimming left V 6 bases short and J 4 bases short, with 18 bases between. The CDR3 has 15 amino acids. Germline V gene sequence: CDR1 MNHNS, CDR2 SASEGT. The CDR3 sequence is CASSEQNSGSYGYTF. The CDR3 DNA sequence: TGTGCCAGCAGCGAACAAAACTCAGGGTCCTATGGCTACACCTTC.

The chain joins TRBV7-9 to TRBJ2-2; a weak D match, TRBD2 (6 bases). Germline V CDR1 and CDR2: SEHNR, FQNEAQ (reference sequence). This CDR3 is 14 amino acids long. Trimming removed 8 bases from V and 1 base from J, with 11 bases in between. The CDR3 region is CASLAGMNTGELFF. CDR3 nucleotide sequence: TGTGCCAGCCTCGCGGGGATGAACACCGGGGAGCTGTTTTTT.

The chain carries TRBV5-4 and TRBJ1-1; D not resolved. The CDR3 runs to 12 residues. Germline V gives CDR1 SGHNT, CDR2 YYREEE (reference sequence). V was cut by 4 bases and J by 7 bases, with 11 bases left in between. CDR3 nucleotide sequence: TGTGCCAGCAGCCCGGCGGAAGGTGAAGCTTTCTTT. Protein sequence: CASSPAEGEAFF.

This rearrangement joins TRBV30 to TRBJ2-1, with D possibly TRBD2 on 7 matching bases. The germline gives CDR1 GTSNPN, CDR2 SVGIG (reference sequence). The CDR3 contains 12 residues. V lost 0 bases and J 15 bases, leaving 15 bases between the germline ends. The CDR3 coding sequence is TGTGCCTGGAGTGTCAGTAGGGGGGGTGGGTTCTTC. As protein: CAWSVSRGGGFF.

The chain couples TRBV28 to TRBJ2-1; 14 nucleotides align to TRBD2. The CDR3 consists of 17 residues. Germline CDR1 MDHEN, CDR2 SYDVKM. With V trimmed by 5 bases and J by 8 bases, 11 bases remained unmatched. The CDR3 coding sequence is TGTGCCAGCAGTCACCAAACCGGGACTAGCGGGAGCGATGAGCAGTTCTTC. Residues: CASSHQTGTSGSDEQFF. Together with reference TRBV28 and TRBJ2-1, the CDR3 gives the full variable domain: DVKVTQSSRYLVKRTGEKVFLECVQDMDHENMFWYRQDPGLGLRLIYFSYDVKMKEKGDIPEGYSVSREKKERFSLILESASTNQTSMYLCASSHQTGTSGSDEQFFGPGTRLTVL.

The CDR3 DNA is TGTGCCAGCTCCCTTGGGACTAGCCACTACGAGCAGTACTTC. Translation gives CASSLGTSHYEQYF. The rearrangement links TRBV18 to TRBJ2-7, with 9 bases matching TRBD2. V was pared by 6 bases and J by 3 bases, with 6 bases of the junction left unmatched. Germline CDR1 and CDR2: KGHSH and LQKENI. This CDR3 is 14 amino acids long.

This chain joins TRBV19 and TRBJ1-2; D call uncertain. The germline CDR1 and CDR2 sequences are LNHDA and SQIVND (reference sequence). This CDR3 has 12 residues. V shed 2 bases and J shed 8 bases, with 9 bases lying between them. The CDR3 region has the DNA TGTGCCAGTAGTATATCCGGGTTGGGCTACACCTTC. It codes for CASSISGLGYTF. The complete variable domain, with remaining parts taken from reference TRBV19 and TRBJ1-2, reads DGGITQSPKYLFRKEGQNVTLSCEQNLNHDAMYWYRQDPGQGLRLIYYSQIVNDFQKGDIAEGYSVSREKKESFPLTVTSAQKNPTAFYLCASSISGLGYTFGSGTRLTVV.

V gene TRBV28 combines with J gene TRBJ2-5; D perhaps matches TRBD1 (6 bases). Germline V gene data show CDR1 as MDHEN and CDR2 as SYDVKM. Trimming stripped 3 bases from V and 7 bases from J, with 15 bases between. CDR3 length equals 14 residues. The CDR3 DNA reads as TGTGCCAGCAGTTTGCCGTACAGGGACGGGACCCAGTACTTC. It yields the protein CASSLPYRDGTQYF.

This sequence joins TRBV6-1 and TRBJ2-1; possibly TRBD1 for D (6 bases). V lost 6 bases, J lost 6 bases, and 15 bases lay in between. The CDR3 runs 14 residues. Looked up from germline, CDR1 is MNHNS and CDR2 is SASEGT. This CDR3 is CASRAGVSINEQFF. The CDR3 DNA reads as TGTGCCAGCAGGGCAGGGGTGTCGATCAATGAGCAGTTCTTC.

This chain joins TRBV5-4 and TRBJ1-1, with TRBD1 as a possible D gene (5 bases). Germline CDR1 reads SGHNT; CDR2 reads YYREEE (reference sequence). The V and J ends lost 5 bases and 0 bases respectively, with 14 bases between them. CDR3 length: 15 amino acids. The CDR3 sequence: CASRPSGGLNTEAFF. The CDR3 DNA is TGTGCCAGCAGACCTTCGGGGGGACTGAACACTGAAGCTTTCTTT.

The chain links TRBV4-1 to TRBJ2-1; 11 bases agree with TRBD1. V lost 1 base to trimming and J lost 5 bases; unmatched junction nucleotides: 7. CDR3 length: 17 residues. CDR1 is MGHRA and CDR2 is YSYEKL in the germline V gene. In nucleotides, the CDR3 is TGCGCCAGCAGCCAAGGTTTCGGGACAGGGGGAAACAATGAGCAGTTCTTC. This gives the protein CASSQGFGTGGNNEQFF.

V usage is TRBV7-8 and J usage is TRBJ2-5, with TRBD2 identical over 9 bases. Germline lookup yields CDR1 SGHVS and CDR2 FQNEAQ. V shed 5 bases and J 5 bases; nucleotides not matched to a gene: 6. The CDR3 runs 14 residues. CDR3 sequence (DNA): TGTGCCAGCAGCCGTAGCGGGAGCTACGAGACCCAGTACTTC. Protein product: CASSRSGSYETQYF.

This clone was detected only a few times. The chain recombines TRBV25-1 with TRBJ2-1; TRBD2 might be the D (6 bases). The germline V gene has CDR1 MGHDK and CDR2 SYGVNS. This CDR3 contains 13 residues. Trimming removed 6 bases at V and 8 bases at J, with 14 bases between. The CDR3 reads CASSEEGRHEQFF. Written as DNA, the CDR3 is TGTGCCAGCAGCGAGGAGGGCCGCCATGAGCAGTTCTTC.

The chain carries TRBV11-3 and TRBJ2-5; TRBD2 matches at 9 bases. Germline values: CDR1 SGHNT, CDR2 YENEEA. The J segment lost 2 bases and the V segment lost 1 base, leaving 2 bases of the junction unmatched. CDR3 length: 15 amino acids. DNA for the CDR3: TGTGCCAGCAGCTTAGGCCTAGCGGGGCAAGAGACCCAGTACTTC. Its translation is CASSLGLAGQETQYF.

The gene calls are TRBV4-3 and TRBJ2-7; no clear D. The germline CDR1 and CDR2 sequences are LGHNA and YSLEER. The CDR3 runs 14 residues. The ends were cut back, 1 base at V and 4 bases at J, with 11 bases in the middle. The CDR3 DNA is TGCGCCAGCAGCCAAGGGTATCGAGGTTACGAGCAGTACTTC. It yields the protein CASSQGYRGYEQYF.

This chain connects TRBV27 to TRBJ2-1; a weak D match, TRBD2 (5 bases). This CDR3 comprises 19 residues. Germline lookup yields CDR1 MNHEY and CDR2 SMNVEV (reference sequence). With 6 bases removed from V and 7 bases from J, the gap between germline ends came to 31 bases. CDR3 region: CASSPYVLAREFLRNEQFF. In nucleotides, the CDR3 is TGTGCCAGCAGCCCTTATGTTCTAGCCCGCGAATTCCTCCGAAATGAGCAGTTCTTC.

V and J are TRBV7-6 and TRBJ2-7; no definite D call. The V gene lost 4 bases and the J gene lost 2 bases, with 15 bases spanning the gap. Germline loops: CDR1 SGHVS, CDR2 FNYEAQ. The length of the CDR3 is 15 residues. This CDR3 reads CASSSKPEATYEQYF. The CDR3 nucleotides are TGTGCCAGCAGCTCCAAGCCGGAAGCGACCTACGAGCAGTACTTC.

The table lists this clone with a count of one. The chain has TRBV7-9 and TRBJ2-3, with 10 nucleotides matching TRBD2. The CDR3 sequence is 16 residues long. The J segment lost 5 bases and the V segment lost 4 bases, leaving 9 bases of the junction unmatched. Germline values: CDR1 SEHNR, CDR2 FQNEAQ (reference sequence). Here the CDR3 DNA reads TGTGCCAGCAGCTCCATAGCGGGAGGTGGGGTAGATACGCAGTATTTT. Translating it yields CASSSIAGGGVDTQYF. The full variable domain, in which reference TRBV7-9 and TRBJ2-3 provide the parts outside the CDR3, is DTGVSQNPRHKITKRGQNVTFRCDPISEHNRLYWYRQTLGQGPEFLTYFQNEAQLEKSRLLSDRFSAERPKGSFSTLEIQRTEQGDSAMYLCASSSIAGGGVDTQYFGPGTRLTVL.

This clone was seen once. V usage is TRBV2 and J usage is TRBJ2-7; 10 nucleotides align to TRBD2. Germline CDR1 reads SNHLY; CDR2 reads FYNNEI. The V gene end was trimmed by 7 bases and the J gene end by 2 bases; junction bases not matched to a gene: 8. The CDR3 extends over 15 amino acids. CDR3 bases: TGTGCCAGCAAAACTGGACTAGCGGCTGCCTACGAGCAGTACTTC. This encodes CASKTGLAAAYEQYF.